This T cell receptor (beta chain) came from a study of blood T cell repertoires in COVID-19. Across the study: Both acute and convalescent COVID-19 samples were obtained from the United States, Italy and Spain. From T cells, B-cell-depleted T cells, or PBMCs came the material, which was cDNA or gDNA.

Study processing details: Reference gene primer amplification gave estimated nucleated cell counts. The repertoire was sequenced with immunoSEQ multiplex PCR; TCRdb's copy has only in-frame clones and lacks some. V and J calls and clone size are given by that table; D and trimming were obtained from the DNA. Of under 200,000 clones listed, roughly 80% are singletons. This receptor was obtained from a woman under 40 with acute or convalescent COVID-19. Sequencing used peripheral blood.

The CDR3 coding sequence is TGTGCCAGCAGCCTAATTGGAGCCCACGAGCAGTACTTC. Translated, it gives CASSLIGAHEQYF. This sequence joins TRBV5-4 and TRBJ2-7; unclear D gene. Germline values: CDR1 SGHNT, CDR2 YYREEE (reference sequence). The length of the CDR3 is 13 residues. V lost 4 bases and J lost 5, with 13 bases in between.